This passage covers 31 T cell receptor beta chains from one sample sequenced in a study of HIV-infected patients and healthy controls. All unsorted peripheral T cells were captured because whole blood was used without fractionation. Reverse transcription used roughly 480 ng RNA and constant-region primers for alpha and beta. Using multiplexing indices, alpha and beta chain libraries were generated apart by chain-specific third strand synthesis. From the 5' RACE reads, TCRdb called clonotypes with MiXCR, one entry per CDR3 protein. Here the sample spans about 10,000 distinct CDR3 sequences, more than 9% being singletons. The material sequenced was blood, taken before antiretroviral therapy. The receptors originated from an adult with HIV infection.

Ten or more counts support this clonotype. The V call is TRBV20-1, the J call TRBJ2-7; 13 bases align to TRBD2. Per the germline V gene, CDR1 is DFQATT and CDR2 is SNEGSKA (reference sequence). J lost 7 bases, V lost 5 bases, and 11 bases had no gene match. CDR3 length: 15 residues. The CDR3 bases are TGCAGTGCTGAGAGACTAGCGGGGGGCCGGGCGGAGCAGTACTTC. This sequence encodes CSAERLAGGRAEQYF.

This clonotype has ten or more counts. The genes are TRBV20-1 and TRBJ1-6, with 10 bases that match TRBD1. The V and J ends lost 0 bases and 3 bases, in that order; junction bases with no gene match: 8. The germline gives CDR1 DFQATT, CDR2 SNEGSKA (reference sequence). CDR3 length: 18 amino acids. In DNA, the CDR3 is TGCAGTGCTAGAGATTTGAGGACAGGGGGTTTCTATAATTCACCCCTCCACTTT. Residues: CSARDLRTGGFYNSPLHF.

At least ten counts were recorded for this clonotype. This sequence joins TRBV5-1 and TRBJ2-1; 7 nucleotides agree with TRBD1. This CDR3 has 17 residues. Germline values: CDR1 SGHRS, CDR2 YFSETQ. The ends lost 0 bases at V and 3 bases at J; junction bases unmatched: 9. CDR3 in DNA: TGCGCCAGCAGCTTGGAAGGGGGCAATGGCTTCTACAATGAGCAGTTCTTC. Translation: CASSLEGGNGFYNEQFF.

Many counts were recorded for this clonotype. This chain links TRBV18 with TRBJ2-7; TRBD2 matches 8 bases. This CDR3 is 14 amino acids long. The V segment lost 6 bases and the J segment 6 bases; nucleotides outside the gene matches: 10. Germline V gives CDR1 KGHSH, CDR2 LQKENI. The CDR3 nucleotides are TGTGCCAGCTCGCCGGGACTAGAGTCGGGCGAGCAGTACTTC. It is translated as CASSPGLESGEQYF.

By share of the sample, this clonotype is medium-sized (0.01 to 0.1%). Written as DNA, the CDR3 is TGTGCCAGCAGTCCGAATTCTAAGGGGCTACAGCCCCAGCATTTT. This sequence encodes CASSPNSKGLQPQHF. The gene calls are TRBV28 and TRBJ1-5, with D perhaps TRBD1 (5 bases). The V end was cut by 5 bases, the J end by 7 bases, with 18 bases between. The CDR3 has 15 residues. Per germline, CDR1 MDHEN and CDR2 SYDVKM.

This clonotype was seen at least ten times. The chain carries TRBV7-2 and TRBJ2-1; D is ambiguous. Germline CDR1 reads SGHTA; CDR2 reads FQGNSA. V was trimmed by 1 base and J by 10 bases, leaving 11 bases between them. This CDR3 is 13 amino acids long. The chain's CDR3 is CASSLVGSREQFF. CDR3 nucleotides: TGTGCCAGCAGCTTAGTTGGCTCGCGGGAGCAGTTCTTC.

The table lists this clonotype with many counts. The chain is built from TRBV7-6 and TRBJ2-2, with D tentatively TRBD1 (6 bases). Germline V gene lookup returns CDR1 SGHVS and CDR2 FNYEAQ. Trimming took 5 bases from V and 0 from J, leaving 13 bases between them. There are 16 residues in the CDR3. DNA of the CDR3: TGTGCCAGCAGCCCTCGACAGGCCGCGAACACCGGGGAGCTGTTTTTT. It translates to CASSPRQAANTGELFF. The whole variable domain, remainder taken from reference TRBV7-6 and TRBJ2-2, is GAGVSQSPRYKVTKRGQDVALRCDPISGHVSLYWYRQALGQGPEFLTYFNYEAQQDKSGLPNDRFSAERPEGSISTLTIQRTEQRDSAMYRCASSPRQAANTGELFFGEGSRLTVL.

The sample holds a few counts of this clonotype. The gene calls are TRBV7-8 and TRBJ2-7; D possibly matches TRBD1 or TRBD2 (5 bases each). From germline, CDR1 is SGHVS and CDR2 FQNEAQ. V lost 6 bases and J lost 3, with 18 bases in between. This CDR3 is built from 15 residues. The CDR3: CASSILPGRDYEQYF. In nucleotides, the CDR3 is TGTGCCAGCAGTATACTACCGGGACGGGACTACGAGCAGTACTTC. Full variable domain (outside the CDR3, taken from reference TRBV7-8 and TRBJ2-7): GAGVSQSPRYKVAKRGQDVALRCDPISGHVSLFWYQQALGQGPEFLTYFQNEAQLDKSGLPSDRFFAERPEGSVSTLKIQRTQQEDSAVYLCASSILPGRDYEQYFGPGTRLTVT.

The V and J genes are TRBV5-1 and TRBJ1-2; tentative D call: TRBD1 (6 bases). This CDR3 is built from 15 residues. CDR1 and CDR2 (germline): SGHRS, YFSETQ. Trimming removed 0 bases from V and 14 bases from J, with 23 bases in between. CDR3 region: CASSLEPLKDSQWTF. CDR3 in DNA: TGCGCCAGCAGCTTGGAGCCCTTGAAGGACAGCCAGTGGACCTTC.

The CDR3: CAWSVLLTYTDTQYF. The CDR3 nucleotides read TGTGCCTGGAGTGTACTCCTAACTTACACAGATACGCAGTATTTT. The genes are TRBV30 and TRBJ2-3; D gene ambiguous. Germline V lookup: CDR1 GTSNPN, CDR2 SVGIG (reference sequence). This CDR3 has 15 residues. V lost 0 bases and J 2 bases, leaving 12 bases between the germline ends.

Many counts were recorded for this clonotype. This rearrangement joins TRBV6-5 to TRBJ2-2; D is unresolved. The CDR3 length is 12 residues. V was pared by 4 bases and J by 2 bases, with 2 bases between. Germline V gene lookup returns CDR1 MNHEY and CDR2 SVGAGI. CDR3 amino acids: CASSFNTGELFF. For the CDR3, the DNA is TGTGCCAGCAGTTTCAACACCGGGGAGCTGTTTTTT.

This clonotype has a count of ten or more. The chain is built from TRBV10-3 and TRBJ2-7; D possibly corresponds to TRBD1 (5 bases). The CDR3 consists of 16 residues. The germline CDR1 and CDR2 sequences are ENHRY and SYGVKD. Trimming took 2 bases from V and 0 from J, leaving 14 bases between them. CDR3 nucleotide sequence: TGTGCCATCAGTGAGCTTGACAGACCCAACTCCTACGAGCAGTACTTC. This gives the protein CAISELDRPNSYEQYF.

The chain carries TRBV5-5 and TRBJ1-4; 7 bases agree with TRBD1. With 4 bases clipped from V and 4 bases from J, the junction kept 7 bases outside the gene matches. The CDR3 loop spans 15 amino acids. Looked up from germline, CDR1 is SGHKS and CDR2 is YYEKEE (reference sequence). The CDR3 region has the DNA TGTGCCAGCAGCCTACCGGGACAGATTAATGAAAAACTGTTTTTT. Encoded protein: CASSLPGQINEKLFF.

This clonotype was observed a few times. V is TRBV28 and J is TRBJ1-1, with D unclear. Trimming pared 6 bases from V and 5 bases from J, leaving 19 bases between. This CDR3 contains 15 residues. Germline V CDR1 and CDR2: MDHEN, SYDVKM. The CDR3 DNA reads TGTGCCAGCAGCCAACAAAGAGGGTATTGGACTGAAGCTTTCTTT. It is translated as CASSQQRGYWTEAFF.

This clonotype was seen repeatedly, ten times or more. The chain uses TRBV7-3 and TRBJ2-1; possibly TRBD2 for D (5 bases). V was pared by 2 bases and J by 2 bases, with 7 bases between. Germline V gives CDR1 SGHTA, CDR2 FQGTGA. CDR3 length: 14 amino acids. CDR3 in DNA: TGTGCCAGCAGCTTAGCGGGTACCTACAATGAGCAGTTCTTC. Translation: CASSLAGTYNEQFF.

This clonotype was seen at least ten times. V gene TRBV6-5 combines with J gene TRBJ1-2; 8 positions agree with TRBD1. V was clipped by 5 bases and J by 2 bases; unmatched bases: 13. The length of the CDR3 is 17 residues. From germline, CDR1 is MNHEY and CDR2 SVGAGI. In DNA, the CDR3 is TGTGCCAGCAGTCAATTAGGGGCAGGGGGCGGAAACTATGGCTACACCTTC. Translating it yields CASSQLGAGGGNYGYTF.

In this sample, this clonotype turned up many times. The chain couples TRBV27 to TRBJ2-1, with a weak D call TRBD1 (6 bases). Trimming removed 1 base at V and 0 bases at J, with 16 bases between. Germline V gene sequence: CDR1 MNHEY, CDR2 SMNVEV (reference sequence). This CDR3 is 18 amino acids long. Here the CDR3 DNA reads TGTGCCAGCAGTTTATTTTCCCCCGGGACACTCTCCTACAATGAGCAGTTCTTC. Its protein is CASSLFSPGTLSYNEQFF.

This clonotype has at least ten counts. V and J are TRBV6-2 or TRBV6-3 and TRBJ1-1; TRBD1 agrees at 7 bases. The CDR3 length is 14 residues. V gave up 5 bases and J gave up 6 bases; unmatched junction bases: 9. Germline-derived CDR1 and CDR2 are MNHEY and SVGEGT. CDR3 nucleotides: TGTGCCAGCAGTCTCCAGAGACAGGGTGCTGAAGCTTTCTTT. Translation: CASSLQRQGAEAFF.

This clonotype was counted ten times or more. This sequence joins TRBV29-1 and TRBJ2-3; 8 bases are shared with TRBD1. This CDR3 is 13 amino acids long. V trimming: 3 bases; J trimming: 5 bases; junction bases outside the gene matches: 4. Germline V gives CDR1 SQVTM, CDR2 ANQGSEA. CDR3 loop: CSVDGQGGDTQYF. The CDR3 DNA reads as TGCAGCGTTGATGGACAGGGTGGAGATACGCAGTATTTT.

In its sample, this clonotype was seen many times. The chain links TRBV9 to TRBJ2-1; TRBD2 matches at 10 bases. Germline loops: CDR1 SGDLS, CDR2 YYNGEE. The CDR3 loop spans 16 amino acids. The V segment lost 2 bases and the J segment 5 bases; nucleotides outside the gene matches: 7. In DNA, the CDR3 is TGTGCCAGCAGCGTCTTCTCTAGCGGGAGTAACAATGAGCAGTTCTTC. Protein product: CASSVFSSGSNNEQFF.

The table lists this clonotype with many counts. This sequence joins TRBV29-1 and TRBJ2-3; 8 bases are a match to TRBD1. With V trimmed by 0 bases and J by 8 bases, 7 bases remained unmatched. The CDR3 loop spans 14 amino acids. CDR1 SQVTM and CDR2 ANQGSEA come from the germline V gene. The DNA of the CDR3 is TGCAGCGTTGAAGATCACCAGGGGGCGGCTACGCAGTATTTT. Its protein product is CSVEDHQGAATQYF.

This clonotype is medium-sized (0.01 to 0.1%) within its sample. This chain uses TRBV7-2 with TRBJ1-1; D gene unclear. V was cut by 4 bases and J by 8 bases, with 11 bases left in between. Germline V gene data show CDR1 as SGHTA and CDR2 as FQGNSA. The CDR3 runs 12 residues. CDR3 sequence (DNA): TGTGCCAGCAGCTCGCGACAAGTAGAAGCTTTCTTT. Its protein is CASSSRQVEAFF.

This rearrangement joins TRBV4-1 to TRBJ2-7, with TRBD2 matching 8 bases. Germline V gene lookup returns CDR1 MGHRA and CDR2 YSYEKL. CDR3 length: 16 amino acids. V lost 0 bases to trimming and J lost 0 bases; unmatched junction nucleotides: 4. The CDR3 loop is CASSQDLSGSSYEQYF. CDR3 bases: TGCGCCAGCAGCCAAGATCTAAGCGGGAGCTCCTACGAGCAGTACTTC.

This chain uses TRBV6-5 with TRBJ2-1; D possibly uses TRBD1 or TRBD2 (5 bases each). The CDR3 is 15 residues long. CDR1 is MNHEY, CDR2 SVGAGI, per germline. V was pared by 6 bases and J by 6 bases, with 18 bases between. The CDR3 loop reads CASSIRDPRINEQFF. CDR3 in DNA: TGTGCCAGCAGCATCCGGGACCCTCGGATCAATGAGCAGTTCTTC.

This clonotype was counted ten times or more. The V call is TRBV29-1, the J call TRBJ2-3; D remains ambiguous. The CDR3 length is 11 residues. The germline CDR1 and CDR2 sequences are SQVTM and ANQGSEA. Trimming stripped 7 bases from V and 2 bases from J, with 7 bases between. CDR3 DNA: TGCAGCGGCCAGTTCACAGATACGCAGTATTTT. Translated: CSGQFTDTQYF.

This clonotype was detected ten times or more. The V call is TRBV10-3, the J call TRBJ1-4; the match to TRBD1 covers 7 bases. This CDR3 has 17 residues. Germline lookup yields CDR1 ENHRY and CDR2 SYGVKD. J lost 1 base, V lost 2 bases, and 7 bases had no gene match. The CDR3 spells CAISENTGAGTNEKLFF. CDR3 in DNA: TGTGCCATCAGTGAGAATACAGGGGCTGGAACTAATGAAAAACTGTTTTTT.

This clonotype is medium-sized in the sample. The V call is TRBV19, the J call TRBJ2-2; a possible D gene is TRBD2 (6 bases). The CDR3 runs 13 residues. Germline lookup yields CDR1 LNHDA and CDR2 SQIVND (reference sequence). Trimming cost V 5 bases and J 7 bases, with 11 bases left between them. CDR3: CASSPSVGGELFF. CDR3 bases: TGTGCCAGTAGTCCTAGCGTTGGCGGGGAGCTGTTTTTT.

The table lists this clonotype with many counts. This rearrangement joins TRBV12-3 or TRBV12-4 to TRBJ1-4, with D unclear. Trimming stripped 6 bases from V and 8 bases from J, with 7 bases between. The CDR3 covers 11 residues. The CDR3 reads CASRLDEKLFF. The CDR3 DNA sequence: TGTGCCAGCAGACTAGACGAAAAACTGTTTTTT.

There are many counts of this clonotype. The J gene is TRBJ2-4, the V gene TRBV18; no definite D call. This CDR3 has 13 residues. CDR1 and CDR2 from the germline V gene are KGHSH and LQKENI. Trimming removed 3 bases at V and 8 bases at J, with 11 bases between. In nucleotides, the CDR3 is TGTGCCAGCTCACCTCAAGCGAATGACATTCAGTACTTC. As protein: CASSPQANDIQYF.

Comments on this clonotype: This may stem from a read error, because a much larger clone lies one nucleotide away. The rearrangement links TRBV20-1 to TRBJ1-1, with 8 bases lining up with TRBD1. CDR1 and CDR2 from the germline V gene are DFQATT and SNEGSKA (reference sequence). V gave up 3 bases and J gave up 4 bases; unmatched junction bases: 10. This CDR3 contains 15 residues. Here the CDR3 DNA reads TGCAGTGCTAGTCGACCAGGGGGCATGAGCACTGAAGCTTTCTTT. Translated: CSASRPGGMSTEAFF.

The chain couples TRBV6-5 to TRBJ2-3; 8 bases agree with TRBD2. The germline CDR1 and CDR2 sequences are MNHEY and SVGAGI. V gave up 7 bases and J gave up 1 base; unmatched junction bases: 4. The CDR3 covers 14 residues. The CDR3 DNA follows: TGTGCCAGCACCCAGACTAGCGGCACAGATACGCAGTATTTT. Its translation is CASTQTSGTDTQYF.